This is a list of T cell receptor beta chains from one sample in a study of blood T cell repertoires in COVID-19. Sequencing used immunoSEQ multiplex PCR; TCRdb keeps in-frame clones, though not all of them. In the table there are around 240,000 clones, 75% to 85% of which are singletons. The specimen was peripheral blood. Receptor source: a woman aged 45-60 years with acute or convalescent COVID-19. Both conserved end residues are part of each CDR3. The D gene is left open where the match is weak. Clone size is given for some rows only: seen once, a few or many times, or a class if the clone is expanded.

clone size: NA
J gene: TRBJ1-1
D gene: NA
V gene: TRBV27
CDR3 DNA: TGTGCCAGCAATAGGGTGCAGGGTGGGGCTGAAGCTTTCTTT
CDR3 protein: CASNRVQGGAEAFF

clone size: NA
J gene: TRBJ2-2
D gene: TRBD2
V gene: TRBV7-9
CDR3 DNA: TGTGCCAGCAGTTTGGGACTAGCGGAGACGAACACCGGGGAGCTGTTTTTT
CDR3 protein: CASSLGLAETNTGELFF

clone size: NA
J gene: TRBJ1-3
D gene: NA
V gene: TRBV5-8
CDR3 DNA: TGTGCCAGCAGCGCGCCGGGAGTGGCGAACACCATATATTTT
CDR3 protein: CASSAPGVANTIYF

clone size: NA
J gene: TRBJ2-2
D gene: TRBD2
V gene: TRBV10-1
CDR3 DNA: TGCGCCAGCAGTGATGACGGTAGCGGGAGGGCGAACACCGGGGAGCTGTTTTTT
CDR3 protein: CASSDDGSGRANTGELFF

clone size: NA
J gene: TRBJ2-7
D gene: TRBD2
V gene: TRBV20-1
CDR3 DNA: TGCAGTGCTAGTAGACTAGCGAGCTCCTACGAGCAGTACTTC
CDR3 protein: CSASRLASSYEQYF

clone size: NA
J gene: TRBJ2-5
D gene: NA
V gene: TRBV15
CDR3 DNA: TGTGCCACCAGCAGGGAGGGGGGGCCTTTGGAGACCCAGTACTTC
CDR3 protein: CATSREGGPLETQYF

clone size: NA
J gene: TRBJ1-1
D gene: NA
V gene: TRBV30
CDR3 DNA: TGTGCCTGGAGTGTTGGGCTCTCGAGAACCTTT
CDR3 protein: CAWSVGLSRTF

clone size: NA
J gene: TRBJ1-2
D gene: NA
V gene: TRBV28
CDR3 DNA: TGTGCCAGCAGTTTAGGGACTACCTATGGCTACACCTTC
CDR3 protein: CASSLGTTYGYTF

clone size: NA
J gene: TRBJ1-5
D gene: NA
V gene: TRBV2
CDR3 DNA: TGTGCCAGCAGTATAAATCAGCCCCAGCATTTT
CDR3 protein: CASSINQPQHF

clone size: NA
J gene: TRBJ1-1
D gene: TRBD1
V gene: TRBV7-8
CDR3 DNA: TGTGCCAGCAGCGAGGGACAGATGAACACTGAAGCTTTCTTT
CDR3 protein: CASSEGQMNTEAFF

clone size: NA
J gene: TRBJ2-2
D gene: NA
V gene: TRBV11-3
CDR3 DNA: TGTGCCAGCAGCTTAGGACAGTTCGCGAACACCGGGGAGCTGTTTTTT
CDR3 protein: CASSLGQFANTGELFF

clone size: NA
J gene: TRBJ2-7
D gene: TRBD2
V gene: TRBV13
CDR3 DNA: TGTGCCAGCAGCTTAGGTGGGGGGACTAGTGTCGAGCAGTACTTC
CDR3 protein: CASSLGGGTSVEQYF

clone size: NA
J gene: TRBJ2-2
D gene: NA
V gene: TRBV15
CDR3 DNA: TGTGCCACCAGCAGAGAACCGGGACTTAACACCGGGGAGCTGTTTTTT
CDR3 protein: CATSREPGLNTGELFF

clone size: NA
J gene: TRBJ2-1
D gene: TRBD2
V gene: TRBV9
CDR3 DNA: TGTGCCAGCAGCGTAGGGATCAGCGGGGGGGCCTACAATGAGCAGTTCTTC
CDR3 protein: CASSVGISGGAYNEQFF

clone size: NA
J gene: TRBJ2-3
D gene: TRBD2
V gene: TRBV24-1
CDR3 DNA: TGTGCCACCGCCGGGACTAGCGGGAGCGGGGACAGAGATACGCAGTATTTT
CDR3 protein: CATAGTSGSGDRDTQYF

clone size: NA
J gene: TRBJ2-5
D gene: TRBD1
V gene: TRBV7-2
CDR3 DNA: TGTGCCAGCAGCCGGGACAGGGAGACCCAGTACTTC
CDR3 protein: CASSRDRETQYF

clone size: NA
J gene: TRBJ2-3
D gene: NA
V gene: TRBV4-2
CDR3 DNA: TGTGCCAGCAGCCAAGAAGACGCGGACACAGATACGCAGTATTTT
CDR3 protein: CASSQEDADTDTQYF

clone size: few
J gene: TRBJ1-3
D gene: NA
V gene: TRBV5-4
CDR3 DNA: TGTGCCAGCAGCACGGCACAGGGCATCTCTGGAAACACCATATATTTT
CDR3 protein: CASSTAQGISGNTIYF

clone size: NA
J gene: TRBJ1-5
D gene: TRBD1
V gene: TRBV28
CDR3 DNA: TGTGCCAGCAGTTTCTCGACAGGGACCAATCAGCCCCAGCATTTT
CDR3 protein: CASSFSTGTNQPQHF

clone size: NA
J gene: TRBJ2-7
D gene: TRBD1
V gene: TRBV19
CDR3 DNA: TGTGCCAGTAGTACTCAGGGGGCGCTGGACTACGAGCAGTACTTC
CDR3 protein: CASSTQGALDYEQYF

clone size: few
J gene: TRBJ2-4
D gene: NA
V gene: TRBV10-1
CDR3 DNA: TGCGCCCGAAAGGGGGGGTATCTAGCCAAAAACATTCAGTACTTC
CDR3 protein: CARKGGYLAKNIQYF

clone size: few
J gene: TRBJ1-3
D gene: NA
V gene: TRBV15
CDR3 DNA: TGTGCCACCAGCAGAGATTGGCGGTCCTCTGGAAACACCATATATTTT
CDR3 protein: CATSRDWRSSGNTIYF

clone size: NA
J gene: TRBJ2-3
D gene: TRBD2
V gene: TRBV6-2/TRBV6-3
CDR3 DNA: TGTGCCAGCAGTTACTCCCGGGGGGGTCTGGAAGATACGCAGTATTTT
CDR3 protein: CASSYSRGGLEDTQYF

clone size: once
J gene: TRBJ1-3
D gene: TRBD1
V gene: TRBV19
CDR3 DNA: TGTGCCAGTAGTATACCTTACTCCGCCGGGACAGGATTCTCTGGAAACACCATATATTTT
CDR3 protein: CASSIPYSAGTGFSGNTIYF

clone size: NA
J gene: TRBJ2-7
D gene: TRBD1
V gene: TRBV28
CDR3 DNA: TGTGCCAGCAGCGCCCGGGACAGGGTAGCCTACGAGCAGTACTTC
CDR3 protein: CASSARDRVAYEQYF

clone size: NA
J gene: TRBJ1-1
D gene: NA
V gene: TRBV12-3/TRBV12-4
CDR3 DNA: TGTGCCAGCAGCCCAAGGGAGGGGCGGGGAGCTTTCTTT
CDR3 protein: CASSPREGRGAFF

clone size: once
J gene: TRBJ1-4
D gene: TRBD1
V gene: TRBV2
CDR3 DNA: TGTGCCAGCAGGAAAGGGGGCTCTAATGAAAAACTGTTTTTT
CDR3 protein: CASRKGGSNEKLFF

clone size: NA
J gene: TRBJ2-7
D gene: NA
V gene: TRBV2
CDR3 DNA: TGTGCCAGCAGGCCCGGGACAACGGTCTCCTACGAGCAGTACTTC
CDR3 protein: CASRPGTTVSYEQYF

clone size: NA
J gene: TRBJ2-7
D gene: TRBD1
V gene: TRBV4-2
CDR3 DNA: TGTGCCAGCAGCAGGGGACAGGGCGACTACGAGCAGTACTTC
CDR3 protein: CASSRGQGDYEQYF

clone size: NA
J gene: TRBJ1-5
D gene: NA
V gene: TRBV6-5
CDR3 DNA: TGTGCCAGCACTGGATCGGGGCCCCAGCATTTT
CDR3 protein: CASTGSGPQHF

clone size: NA
J gene: TRBJ1-1
D gene: NA
V gene: TRBV6-2/TRBV6-3
CDR3 DNA: TGTGCCAGCAGTTCCGCGCCCGGGACAAGGGAAGCTTTCTTT
CDR3 protein: CASSSAPGTREAFF

clone size: NA
J gene: TRBJ2-7
D gene: TRBD2
V gene: TRBV25-1
CDR3 DNA: TGTGCCAGCAGTGCGACTAGCGGGAGGGCCTACGAGCAGTACTTC
CDR3 protein: CASSATSGRAYEQYF

clone size: NA
J gene: TRBJ2-1
D gene: NA
V gene: TRBV20-1
CDR3 DNA: TGCAGTGCCCGAGTAAGCAATGAGCAGTTCTTC
CDR3 protein: CSARVSNEQFF

clone size: NA
J gene: TRBJ2-1
D gene: TRBD1
V gene: TRBV25-1
CDR3 DNA: TGTGCCAGCAGTGAAATAAGGACAGGGGGGTTTGAGCAGTTCTTC
CDR3 protein: CASSEIRTGGFEQFF

clone size: NA
J gene: TRBJ2-5
D gene: TRBD1
V gene: TRBV6-1
CDR3 DNA: TGTGCCAGCAGGGAAGGGGGACAGGGGATTCGAGAGACCCAGTACTTC
CDR3 protein: CASREGGQGIRETQYF

clone size: NA
J gene: TRBJ1-3
D gene: NA
V gene: TRBV13
CDR3 DNA: TGTGCCAGCAGCTTAAGCGGAATAGTCTCTGGAAACACCATATATTTT
CDR3 protein: CASSLSGIVSGNTIYF

clone size: NA
J gene: TRBJ2-2
D gene: TRBD1
V gene: TRBV19
CDR3 DNA: TGTGCCAGTAGAAGACCGGGACAGGGGACCACCGGGGAGCTGTTTTTT
CDR3 protein: CASRRPGQGTTGELFF

clone size: once
J gene: TRBJ1-1
D gene: NA
V gene: TRBV6-5
CDR3 DNA: TGTGCCAGCAGGCGGGAGAGGAACACTGAAGCTTTCTTT
CDR3 protein: CASRRERNTEAFF

clone size: NA
J gene: TRBJ1-5
D gene: NA
V gene: TRBV2
CDR3 DNA: TGTGCCAGTATCCGGGACATAGCAAATCAGCCCCAGCATTTT
CDR3 protein: CASIRDIANQPQHF

clone size: once
J gene: TRBJ1-5
D gene: NA
V gene: TRBV28
CDR3 DNA: TGTGCCAGCAGTTTATCAGGTGAACCCCAGCCCCAGCATTTT
CDR3 protein: CASSLSGEPQPQHF

clone size: NA
J gene: TRBJ1-1
D gene: TRBD1
V gene: TRBV28
CDR3 DNA: TGTGCCAGCAGGATAACAGGGGCGACTGAAGCTTTCTTT
CDR3 protein: CASRITGATEAFF

clone size: NA
J gene: TRBJ1-2
D gene: TRBD1
V gene: TRBV6-2/TRBV6-3
CDR3 DNA: TGTGCCAGCAGTTACACGACAGGGTATCTTGGCTACACCTTC
CDR3 protein: CASSYTTGYLGYTF

clone size: NA
J gene: TRBJ2-1
D gene: NA
V gene: TRBV2
CDR3 DNA: TGTGCCAGCAGTGACAGGGGCTCCTACAATGAGCAGTTCTTC
CDR3 protein: CASSDRGSYNEQFF

clone size: NA
J gene: TRBJ2-5
D gene: TRBD2
V gene: TRBV12-3/TRBV12-4
CDR3 DNA: TGTGCCAGCACCTTGGGGGGGGAGACCCAGTACTTC
CDR3 protein: CASTLGGETQYF

clone size: NA
J gene: TRBJ1-3
D gene: NA
V gene: TRBV29-1
CDR3 DNA: TGCAGCGTTGCCGGGTCCGGAAACACCATATATTTT
CDR3 protein: CSVAGSGNTIYF

clone size: NA
J gene: TRBJ1-1
D gene: NA
V gene: TRBV9
CDR3 DNA: TGTGCCAGCAGCCCACGAAATCACAGGGCCTTGAACACTGAAGCTTTCTTT
CDR3 protein: CASSPRNHRALNTEAFF